A selection of T cell receptor beta chains follows, all from one sample in a study of blood T cells in healthy people across ages. TCRdb independently ran MiXCR on the 5' RACE reads; one entry per CDR3 protein. Of under 1,000,000 distinct CDR3 sequences listed, about 36% are singletons. The sample taken for sequencing was blood. The origin of the receptors is a young man in good health. The CDR3 runs from the conserved cysteine through the conserved F or W. The D gene is left open where the match is weak. Part of the rows lack a size; the others show once, few, many or a class for expanded clones.

TRBV20-1,TRBD2,few,TRBJ2-5,TGCAGTGCTAGAGTTTTAGCTAGCGGGGGGCAAGAGACCCAGTACTTC,CSARVLASGGQETQYF
TRBV11-2,.,.,TRBJ1-6,TGTGCCAGCAGCTTAGAAGGGTCGTATAATTCACCCCTCCACTTT,CASSLEGSYNSPLHF
TRBV7-2,.,.,TRBJ2-5,TGTGCCAGCAGACAGGCGGGAACACGGGAGACCCAGTACTTC,CASRQAGTRETQYF
TRBV5-1,TRBD1,.,TRBJ2-5,TGCGCCAGTTGCCGGGACAGGGGCATCCATGAGCAGTACTTC,CASCRDRGIHEQYF
TRBV6-2/TRBV6-3,TRBD2,.,TRBJ2-1,TGTGCCACTTCGGGGGGGGCCTACAATGAGCAGTTCTTC,CATSGGAYNEQFF
TRBV18,.,.,TRBJ1-3,TGTGCCAGCTCTCCCCGGACAACCCAATCTGGAAACACCATATATTTT,CASSPRTTQSGNTIYF
TRBV12-3/TRBV12-4,.,.,TRBJ2-3,TGTGCCAGCAGGGAGGGACGGGGGATCGGCACAGATACGCAGTATTTT,CASREGRGIGTDTQYF
TRBV6-5,TRBD1,.,TRBJ1-5,TGTGCCAGCAGTAAGGGACAGGGTCGGAATCAGCCCCAGCATTTT,CASSKGQGRNQPQHF
TRBV20-1,.,few,TRBJ1-4,TGCAGTGCCACCACAGGCCCTGTGAATGAAAAACTGTTTTTT,CSATTGPVNEKLFF
TRBV12-3/TRBV12-4,.,.,TRBJ2-1,TGTGCCAGCAAAGCCGGCGAAATTGAGCAGTTCTTC,CASKAGEIEQFF
TRBV27,.,.,TRBJ2-7,TGTGCCAGCAGTGACGCCGGTAAAGGTTTACCCTACGAGCAGTACTTC,CASSDAGKGLPYEQYF
TRBV7-2,TRBD2,.,TRBJ2-3,TGTGCCAGCAGCTTAGCTCAAGCGGGGGGGAACACAGATACGCAGTATTTT,CASSLAQAGGNTDTQYF
TRBV27,.,many,TRBJ1-1,TGTGCCAGCAGATTAACTGGGAACACTGAAGCTTTCTTT,CASRLTGNTEAFF
TRBV11-2,.,few,TRBJ2-1,TGTGCCAGCAGCTGGTTACAGGAGAGCTACAATGAGCAGTTCTTC,CASSWLQESYNEQFF
TRBV3-1,TRBD1,.,TRBJ2-7,TGTGCCAGCAGCCCGGGGACAGCAACCTACGAGCAGCACTTC,CASSPGTATYEQHF
TRBV19,.,.,TRBJ1-2,TGTGCCAGTAGTAGGCCCAACGACGGGGGACCCCGGCATGGTTACACCTTC,CASSRPNDGGPRHGYTF
TRBV12-3/TRBV12-4,.,.,TRBJ2-7,TGTGCCAGCAGTTTTGATAGCTCCTACAATGAGCAGTACTTC,CASSFDSSYNEQYF
TRBV5-1,TRBD2,.,TRBJ2-5,TGCGCCAGCAGCTCTACCGGACTAGCGGGGGGGCGTGAGACCCAGTACTTC,CASSSTGLAGGRETQYF
TRBV9,.,many,TRBJ1-1,TGTGCCAGCAGTACGACGAACACTGAAGCTTTCTTT,CASSTTNTEAFF
TRBV6-2/TRBV6-3,.,.,TRBJ1-2,TGTGCCAGCCGGTTCGGAGGGGGACATGGCTACACCTTC,CASRFGGGHGYTF
TRBV7-3,.,many,TRBJ2-7,TGTGCCAGCAGCTTATGGCAGGGAGCCTACGAGCAGTACTTC,CASSLWQGAYEQYF
TRBV12-3/TRBV12-4,.,.,TRBJ2-5,TGTGCCAGCACCGAATCTCCTGGGGGGCAGTACTTC,CASTESPGGQYF
TRBV29-1,.,.,TRBJ2-5,TGCAGCGTTGAATCGCGGGGCCGGGAGACCCAGTACTTC,CSVESRGRETQYF
TRBV10-3,.,many,TRBJ1-2,TGTGCCATCAGTTTAGCAGGGGCTGTTAATGGCTACACCTTC,CAISLAGAVNGYTF
TRBV6-1,TRBD1,.,TRBJ2-7,TGTGCCAGCAGTGCCGCGACAGGGTTCGGCGACTCCGAGCAGTACTTC,CASSAATGFGDSEQYF
TRBV27,.,many,TRBJ1-2,TGTGCCAGCAGCCCCCGGGACGGAACTAACTATGGCTACACCTTC,CASSPRDGTNYGYTF
TRBV5-6,TRBD1,.,TRBJ1-1,TGTGCCAGAAGCTTCACGGACAGGGATGCTGAAGCTTTCTTT,CARSFTDRDAEAFF
TRBV20-1,TRBD1,many,TRBJ1-2,TGCAGTGCCATAGACAGGGCCTTTGGCTACACCTTC,CSAIDRAFGYTF
TRBV12-3/TRBV12-4,.,.,TRBJ2-3,TGTGCCAGCACCTATAGCAGAGATACGCAGTATTTT,CASTYSRDTQYF
TRBV29-1,.,.,TRBJ1-1,TGCAGCGTCCGGGCTCTTAAAACTGAAGCTTTCTTT,CSVRALKTEAFF
TRBV7-2,.,.,TRBJ2-1,TGTGCCAGCAGGGGCCTAGGGGGGGCCTTCCGAAATGAGCAGTTCTTC,CASRGLGGAFRNEQFF
TRBV20-1,.,.,TRBJ2-7,TGCAATGCTTACAGGTTATCCTACGAGCAGTACTTC,CNAYRLSYEQYF
TRBV20-1,TRBD2,.,TRBJ2-5,TGCAGTGCTAGAGGTCCCCCGGGGGGAGCGGGGGGCCGAGAGACCCAGTACTTC,CSARGPPGGAGGRETQYF
TRBV12-3/TRBV12-4,.,.,TRBJ2-1,TGTGCCAGCATCACGGGGTCCGGCCACAATGAGCAGTTCTTC,CASITGSGHNEQFF
TRBV15,.,few,TRBJ2-1,TGTGCCACCAGCAGAGATGTGGCAGGGAGCAATGAGCAGTTCTTC,CATSRDVAGSNEQFF
TRBV6-5,TRBD1,.,TRBJ2-5,TGTGCCAGCAGTTACTCGTCCGGGACAGGACAAGAGACCCAGTACTTC,CASSYSSGTGQETQYF
TRBV12-3/TRBV12-4,TRBD1,few,TRBJ1-2,TGTGCCAGCAGTGGCGGGACAGTTACTAACTATGGCTACACCTTC,CASSGGTVTNYGYTF
TRBV6-5,.,.,TRBJ1-3,TGTGCCAGCAGCCCGGGTCGTAGAAACACCATATATTTT,CASSPGRRNTIYF
TRBV27,TRBD2,.,TRBJ2-5,TGTGCCAGCACCTCGAGGGGCGGGGGCCAAGAGACCCAGTACTTC,CASTSRGGGQETQYF
TRBV5-6,.,.,TRBJ2-3,TGTGCCAGCAGCTTGAGCCTTCAGTTGAGTAACACAGATACGCAGTATTTT,CASSLSLQLSNTDTQYF
TRBV19,.,few,TRBJ2-2,TGTGCCAGTAATGAGATAGTGGGAGGTATCGGGGAGCTGTTTTTT,CASNEIVGGIGELFF
TRBV25-1,TRBD1,.,TRBJ1-1,TGTGCCAGCAGTGTAACGGACAGGGACACTGAAGCTTTCTTT,CASSVTDRDTEAFF
TRBV7-9,TRBD2,.,TRBJ2-1,TGTGCCAGCAGCTTTGACGGACTAGTATTTGAGCAGTTCTTC,CASSFDGLVFEQFF
TRBV28,.,.,TRBJ1-2,TGTGCCAGCAGTTTATACTACAGCCTACGGTCTCTCGGTAGCGGCTACACCTTC,CASSLYYSLRSLGSGYTF
TRBV30,.,.,TRBJ2-6,TGTGCCTCTCCAGGGGAGAGCTCTGGGGCCAACGTCCTGACTTTC,CASPGESSGANVLTF
TRBV20-1,.,few,TRBJ1-5,TGCAGTGCTAGAGACGGGGAAAGACCCCAGCATTTT,CSARDGERPQHF
TRBV6-6,.,.,TRBJ2-1,TGTGCCAGCAGAAACAGGGGAGGCACCTCCTACAATGAGCAGTTCTTC,CASRNRGGTSYNEQFF
TRBV5-1,TRBD1,few,TRBJ2-7,TGCGCCAGCAGCCCCACGCTCGGGACAGGGTCGGGAGAGCAGTACTTC,CASSPTLGTGSGEQYF
TRBV29-1,TRBD1,.,TRBJ2-3,TGCAGCGTGGTCCCCGGGACAGGTAGCACAGATACGCAGTATTTT,CSVVPGTGSTDTQYF
TRBV5-1,TRBD1,.,TRBJ1-1,TGCGCCAGCAGCTTAATGACAGGGTCGAACACTGGAGCTTTCTTT,CASSLMTGSNTGAFF
TRBV12-3/TRBV12-4,.,.,TRBJ1-2,TGTGCCAGCAGCCCGGACAGCGCTAACTATGGCTACACCTTC,CASSPDSANYGYTF
TRBV9,TRBD1,.,TRBJ1-2,TGTGCCAGCAGCGTCCCTTTGACAGGGTCCGGTGGCTACACCTTC,CASSVPLTGSGGYTF